The present T cell receptor beta chain was sequenced within a study of control samples from healthy donors and cancer patients (dated by TCRdb to between 2020 and 2021). The germline V gene encodes CDR1 SEHNR and CDR2 FQNEAQ (reference sequence). The CDR3 has 14 amino acids, counting the end cysteine and phenylalanine. Only the CDR3 portion is preserved as DNA: 42 bases, with reading frame beginning at the first base. The junction carries 10 bases between V and J, which are trimmed by 2 bases and 3 bases respectively. The library was obtained by the immunoSEQ multiplex PCR assay. The clones in this table, taken by TCRdb from immuneACCESS, are in-frame only. Not every clone is retained; where verified, under half of the shortfall comes from an unresolved V gene, and the cause of the rest is unknown. Counted in this sample were 70,000 to 85,000 clones; roughly 89% of them appeared once. About 16% of the sample comes from the top ten.

As for this clone: No cognate antigen has been identified for it. No per-base quality is available; no much larger clone lies one base away.

This chain is built from TRBV7-9 and TRBJ1-2; possibly the D gene is TRBD1, per 5 matching bases. The source of this sequence is a man over 45 in good health. Sequencing was done on a sample of blood. CDR3 loop: CASSLLRDDYGYTF. At the DNA level, the sequence is TGTGCCAGCAGCTTATTGAGGGACGACTATGGCTACACCTTC.